This TCR beta chain was recovered during a study of blood T cell repertoires in COVID-19. Overall study: Samples of COVID-19 (acute and convalescent) were obtained from the United States, Italy and Spain.

Per the original methods: Nucleated cell number was recorded as an estimate derived from reference gene primer amplification. Sequencing was performed with immunoSEQ multiplex PCR; in TCRdb, only in-frame clones are kept and a portion is missing. V and J calls and clone size come straight from that table; D and trimming were deduced from the DNA. Altogether about 140,000 clones are present, 88% being singletons, with the ten largest covering about 2.5%. This CDR3 comprises 13 residues. CDR1 is MNHEY, CDR2 SVGAGI, per germline. The V segment lost 6 bases and the J segment 14 bases; nucleotides outside the gene matches: 10.

Sequenced material: peripheral blood. The rearrangement joins TRBV6-5 to TRBJ1-6, with 7 bases matching TRBD1. The receptor was isolated from a human donor with COVID-19, enrolled during active disease. The donor label of this sample is uncertain. In nucleotides, the CDR3 is TGTGCCAGCAGCTCCCGACAGGGACTTGCCCTCCACTTT. Translated, it gives CASSSRQGLALHF.